The clone carrying this TCR beta chain was observed a few times. Its target is not known. The authors ran a second PCR of roughly 6 to 12 cycles using a sample-barcoded 5' primer and a J-beta primer mix. Each cDNA molecule was tagged by a template-switch adaptor that had 12 random nucleotides. Each CDR3 protein is one row after TCRdb ran MiXCR on the 5' RACE reads. The sample records hundreds of thousands of distinct CDR3 sequences, about half being singletons. The sample belongs to a study of blood T cells in healthy people across ages. Regarding the study as a whole: Compared with aged donors, long-lived donors showed fewer expanded clones, suggesting selection. Donor CMV status was unknown, possibly confounding expanded clonotype changes.

This TCR was sampled from an elderly man in good health. Sample: blood.

The CDR3 reads CSVEGEPGTGGYEQYF. CDR3 nucleotides: TGCAGCGTTGAAGGGGAACCCGGGACAGGGGGCTACGAGCAGTACTTC. The gene calls are TRBV29-1 and TRBJ2-7, with 11 bases identical to TRBD1. Trimming at V came to 1 base and at J to 3 bases, leaving 8 bases not matched to a gene. CDR1 SQVTM and CDR2 ANQGSEA come from the germline V gene. The CDR3 length is 16 residues.